The next 22 T cell receptor beta chains were all read from a single sample in a study of shared clonotypes between healthy human individuals. Profiled with immunoSEQ multiplex PCR; TCRdb holds only in-frame clones, not every one. The sample holds 2 million to 3 million clones, roughly 93% seen once. Sequencing was performed on naive CD4+ T cells from PBMCs. Subset reported: CD45RA+ positively selected. The receptors were sampled from a man aged 18 to 29 in good health. Some clones in this sample may be carry-over from other donors' samples.

The chain is built from TRBV4-1 and TRBJ1-5, with unresolved D. The CDR3 has 15 amino acids. Germline lookup yields CDR1 MGHRA and CDR2 YSYEKL. Trimming left V 3 bases short and J 0 bases short, with 9 bases between. The CDR3 DNA is TGCGCCAGCAGCCAGAAACTCTTTAGCAATCAGCCCCAGCATTTT. It yields the protein CASSQKLFSNQPQHF.

V usage is TRBV6-1 and J usage is TRBJ1-1; D is unclear. Germline V CDR1 and CDR2: MNHNS, SASEGT. Deletions cut 1 base from V and 6 bases from J, with 9 bases between. The CDR3 contains 13 residues. The CDR3 DNA reads as TGTGCCAGCAGTGAAGTCTGGGGTGCTGAAGCTTTCTTT. It is translated as CASSEVWGAEAFF.

This clone has only a few counts. At the DNA level, this CDR3 is encoded by other sequences in the same sample as well. The chain joins TRBV9 to TRBJ1-1; no clear D. V lost 2 bases to trimming and J lost 0 bases, with 8 bases between them. Per the germline V gene, CDR1 is SGDLS and CDR2 is YYNGEE. There are 14 residues in the CDR3. The chain's CDR3 is CASSVSPVNTEAFF. For the CDR3, the DNA is TGTGCCAGCAGCGTCTCGCCTGTGAACACTGAAGCTTTCTTT.

The chain joins TRBV7-2 to TRBJ1-5; TRBD1 aligns across 9 bases. With 0 bases clipped from V and 6 bases from J, the junction kept 3 bases outside the gene matches. Germline V gene lookup returns CDR1 SGHTA and CDR2 FQGNSA. The CDR3 has 15 amino acids. CDR3 in DNA: TGTGCCAGCAGCTTAGCACAGGGGGCAAGTCAGCCCCAGCATTTT. Translating gives CASSLAQGASQPQHF.

The chain joins TRBV18 to TRBJ1-3, with TRBD1 identical over 7 bases. The CDR3 is made up of 15 amino acids. Germline assignment: CDR1 KGHSH and CDR2 LQKENI. After removal of 2 bases from V and 2 bases from J, the junction contained 3 bases not matched to a gene. The CDR3 DNA is TGTGCCAGCTCACCAGGGACAGTGGCTGGAAACACCATATATTTT. This codes for CASSPGTVAGNTIYF.

The V and J genes are TRBV28 and TRBJ1-2; the D gene is possibly TRBD1 (5 bases). Germline V lookup: CDR1 MDHEN, CDR2 SYDVKM. The CDR3 totals 12 residues. Trimming removed 7 bases at V and 6 bases at J, with 12 bases between. CDR3 residues: CASTPGSDGYTF. The CDR3 bases are TGTGCCAGCACCCCAGGGTCGGATGGCTACACCTTC.

The chain employs TRBV20-1 and TRBJ1-1; unclear D gene. Trimming took off 1 base at V and 4 bases at J, with 4 bases between the two ends. CDR3 length: 11 residues. CDR1 DFQATT and CDR2 SNEGSKA come from the germline V gene (reference sequence). This chain's CDR3 is CSARASTEAFF. The CDR3 region has the DNA TGCAGTGCTAGAGCGTCCACTGAAGCTTTCTTT.

The CDR3 here is CASSPRCRTGLAKNIQYF. CDR3 nucleotides: TGTGCCAGCAGCCCAAGATGCCGGACGGGGCTAGCCAAAAACATTCAGTACTTC. The J gene is TRBJ2-4, the V gene TRBV21-1. TRBV21-1 is labeled a pseudogene. The CDR3 consists of 18 residues.

The chain combines TRBV28 with TRBJ2-3; D perhaps matches TRBD2 (7 bases). CDR1 MDHEN and CDR2 SYDVKM come from the germline V gene. This CDR3 is 16 amino acids long. Between the trimmed V and J ends, which lost 2 bases and 6 bases, there was a span of 18 bases. Here the CDR3 DNA reads TGTGCCAGCAGTTTACGGGGGGCGGGCATCGTCGATACGCAGTATTTT. Protein sequence: CASSLRGAGIVDTQYF.

With regard to this clone: This specimen includes other DNA sequences encoding the same CDR3. The V call is TRBV30, the J call TRBJ2-5, with D maybe TRBD1 (5 bases). With 0 bases removed from V and 2 bases from J, the gap between germline ends came to 7 bases. There are 13 residues in the CDR3. Per germline, CDR1 GTSNPN and CDR2 SVGIG (reference sequence). For the CDR3, the DNA is TGTGCCTGGAGTGTACAGGTTCAAGAGACCCAGTACTTC. Translation gives CAWSVQVQETQYF.

A single count supports this clone. The chain employs TRBV27 and TRBJ1-1, with D uncertain. Germline V gene sequence: CDR1 MNHEY, CDR2 SMNVEV (reference sequence). The V end lost 4 bases, the J end lost 5 bases, and 14 bases lay between the germline ends. The CDR3 is 14 amino acids. This CDR3 reads CASSSPAGRTEAFF. CDR3 DNA sequence: TGTGCCAGCAGTTCACCGGCTGGGAGGACTGAAGCTTTCTTT.

This sequence joins TRBV9 and TRBJ1-2; D call uncertain. This CDR3 comprises 13 residues. The ends were cut back, 0 bases at V and 6 bases at J, with 9 bases in the middle. Germline lookup yields CDR1 SGDLS and CDR2 YYNGEE. The CDR3 spells CASSVGVGDGYTF. In DNA, the CDR3 is TGTGCCAGCAGCGTAGGGGTCGGCGATGGCTACACCTTC.

This clone has just one count. V and J are TRBV29-1 and TRBJ1-1, with a weak D call TRBD1 (6 bases). Trimming left V 7 bases short and J 2 bases short, with 11 bases between. The CDR3 extends over 12 amino acids. CDR1 is SQVTM and CDR2 is ANQGSEA in the germline V gene. The CDR3 DNA sequence: TGCAGCGCGGGGGGCTCTAACACTGAAGCTTTCTTT. Its protein is CSAGGSNTEAFF.

The J gene is TRBJ2-2, the V gene TRBV6-5, with TRBD1 matching over 7 bases. Unmatched junction bases numbered 8, after V lost 7 bases and J lost 3 bases. This CDR3 comprises 15 residues. Germline assignment: CDR1 MNHEY and CDR2 SVGAGI. The CDR3: CASNPGQTYTGELFF. The CDR3 DNA sequence: TGTGCCAGCAACCCGGGACAGACATACACCGGGGAGCTGTTTTTT.

The chain has TRBV5-1 and TRBJ2-3; TRBD2 is a possible D gene (6 bases). The CDR3 loop spans 14 amino acids. Trimming left V 0 bases short and J 7 bases short, with 12 bases between. The germline V gene has CDR1 SGHRS and CDR2 YFSETQ. In DNA, the CDR3 is TGCGCCAGCAGCTTGGATAGGCGGGGTAATACGCAGTATTTT. Translation gives CASSLDRRGNTQYF.

This clone was found a few times. Other DNA sequences in the same sample also yield this CDR3. The chain links TRBV2 to TRBJ1-5; D is uncertain. Trimming removed 3 bases from V and 5 bases from J, with 5 bases in between. CDR1 and CDR2 from the germline V gene are SNHLY and FYNNEI. The CDR3 runs 12 residues. CDR3 DNA: TGTGCCAGCAGTGATTCAGATCAGCCCCAGCATTTT. It translates to CASSDSDQPQHF.

About this clone itself: This CDR3 is also generated by other DNA sequences in the sample. The rearrangement links TRBV7-3 to TRBJ2-3; D perhaps matches TRBD2 (5 bases). The CDR3 has 14 residues. CDR1 SGHTA and CDR2 FQGTGA come from the germline V gene. V was cut by 5 bases and J by 0 bases, with 9 bases left in between. In nucleotides, the CDR3 is TGTGCCAGCAGCCTTGCGGGTAGCACAGATACGCAGTATTTT. Residues: CASSLAGSTDTQYF. The complete variable domain, with remaining parts taken from reference TRBV7-3 and TRBJ2-3, reads GAGVSQTPSNKVTEKGKYVELRCDPISGHTALYWYRQSLGQGPEFLIYFQGTGAADDSGLPNDRFFAVRPEGSVSTLKIQRTERGDSAVYLCASSLAGSTDTQYFGPGTRLTVL.

The V and J genes are TRBV28 and TRBJ1-2, with D possibly TRBD1 on 5 matching bases. This CDR3 spans 11 amino acids. Germline values: CDR1 MDHEN, CDR2 SYDVKM. V lost 7 bases to trimming and J lost 3 bases, with 6 bases between them. CDR3 region: CASMGDYGYTF. CDR3 DNA sequence: TGTGCCAGCATGGGGGACTATGGCTACACCTTC.

This chain connects TRBV5-1 to TRBJ2-1; D not resolved. The germline gives CDR1 SGHRS, CDR2 YFSETQ. The ends were cut back, 2 bases at V and 2 bases at J, with 11 bases in the middle. The CDR3 spans 15 residues. The CDR3 loop is CASSFDGSPYNEQFF. The CDR3 DNA follows: TGCGCCAGCAGCTTTGACGGTAGCCCCTACAATGAGCAGTTCTTC. Together with reference TRBV5-1 and TRBJ2-1, the CDR3 gives the full variable domain: KAGVTQTPRYLIKTRGQQVTLSCSPISGHRSVSWYQQTPGQGLQFLFEYFSETQRNKGNFPGRFSGRQFSNSRSEMNVSTLELGDSALYLCASSFDGSPYNEQFFGPGTRLTVL.

Details on this clone: Other DNA sequences of this sample code for an identical CDR3. The chain carries TRBV28 and TRBJ2-7, with D possibly being TRBD1 (7 bases). V lost 3 bases and J lost 0, with 9 bases in between. The CDR3 runs to 14 residues. Germline V CDR1 and CDR2: MDHEN, SYDVKM. The CDR3 is CASSFQGGSYEQYF. In DNA, the CDR3 is TGTGCCAGCAGTTTCCAGGGGGGCTCCTACGAGCAGTACTTC.

This sequence joins TRBV5-1 and TRBJ2-1; no firm D call. The V end lost 1 base, the J end lost 8 bases, and 4 bases lay between the germline ends. This CDR3 region has 11 residues. Germline lookup yields CDR1 SGHRS and CDR2 YFSETQ. CDR3 DNA sequence: TGCGCCAGCAGCTTGCATGATGAGCAGTTCTTC. Amino acids: CASSLHDEQFF.

This sequence joins TRBV6-5 and TRBJ2-7; 12 bases align to TRBD2. V lost 2 bases, J lost 3 bases, and 5 bases stayed unmatched. Germline CDR1 is MNHEY and CDR2 is SVGAGI. The CDR3 spans 16 residues. The DNA for the CDR3 is TGTGCCAGCAGTTACCTCGGGACTAGCGGGTACTACGAGCAGTACTTC. It codes for CASSYLGTSGYYEQYF.